These T cell receptor beta chains were read from a single sample in a study of OX40 agonist ivuxolimab in advanced cancers. Using immunoSEQ multiplex PCR, the repertoire was profiled, and TCRdb retains in-frame clones only, with some absent. In the table there are about 50,000 clones, about 85% of which are singletons. Specimen: CD4+ or CD8+ T cells sorted from blood, collected in a trial of the OX40 agonist ivuxolimab. Receptors originate from an adult with an advanced solid tumor such as melanoma, head and neck, liver or kidney cancer. Each CDR3 is given with its conserved first and last residue. The D gene is left open where the match is weak. Expanded clones get a size class; other rows say once, few or many, or leave the size out.

D gene,J gene,V gene,clone size,CDR3 DNA,CDR3 protein
NA,TRBJ1-2,TRBV6-5,NA,TGTGCCAGCAGTTACTCGAGATACAACAGGGAAACTGGCTACACCTTC,CASSYSRYNRETGYTF
NA,TRBJ2-5,TRBV4-1,NA,TGCGCCAGCAGCCAAGATAGTGTAGGGACCCAGTACTTC,CASSQDSVGTQYF
TRBD1,TRBJ1-5,TRBV7-6,NA,TGTGCCAGCAGCTTACAGGGGGCTCAGCCCCAGCATTTT,CASSLQGAQPQHF
NA,TRBJ2-1,TRBV6-5,NA,TGTGCCAGCAGTTCCTCTAGGGGCAATGAGCAGTTCTTC,CASSSSRGNEQFF
TRBD1,TRBJ2-7,TRBV2,NA,TGTGCCAGCAGTGAACAAGGACAGGCCTACGAGCAGTACTTC,CASSEQGQAYEQYF
NA,TRBJ2-7,TRBV6-6,NA,TGTGCCAGCAGCCTACAGGTCTACGAGCAGTACTTC,CASSLQVYEQYF
NA,TRBJ1-1,TRBV10-3,NA,TGTGCCATCAGTGAGAATGGGCCCGGGACGGACACTGAAGCTTTCTTT,CAISENGPGTDTEAFF
NA,TRBJ2-2,TRBV2,NA,TGTGCCAGCAGTGTCACAGCGAACACCGGGGAGCTGTTTTTT,CASSVTANTGELFF
NA,TRBJ1-3,TRBV6-5,NA,TGTGCCAGCGCCGTGACAGAGAGCTCTGGAAACACCATATATTTT,CASAVTESSGNTIYF
TRBD2,TRBJ2-5,TRBV9,NA,TGTGCCAGCAGCGCCTACGGGACTAGCGGGCGAGAGACCCAGTACTTC,CASSAYGTSGRETQYF
NA,TRBJ2-3,TRBV2,NA,TGTGCCAGCAGTGCGGGTCAGCGAACAGATACGCAGTATTTT,CASSAGQRTDTQYF
TRBD2,TRBJ2-2,TRBV11-2,NA,TGTGCCAGCAGCTTAAAGGGACTAGTTAGAGCCGGGGAGCTGTTTTTT,CASSLKGLVRAGELFF
TRBD2,TRBJ2-1,TRBV30,NA,TGTGCCTGGAGTCGGGGGGGCATGGATGAGCAGTTCTTC,CAWSRGGMDEQFF
NA,TRBJ2-3,TRBV7-9,NA,TGTGCCAGCAGCAAACGGGGGAATCTCAGAGATACGCAGTATTTT,CASSKRGNLRDTQYF
NA,TRBJ2-5,TRBV11-3,NA,TGTGCCAGCAGCTTAGGGGGTGTAGGGGTAGAGACCCAGTACTTC,CASSLGGVGVETQYF
TRBD1,TRBJ1-1,TRBV9,NA,TGTGCCAGCAGCCCTTCGGGGGGACAGGGAGCAACGGGGACTGAAGCTTTCTTT,CASSPSGGQGATGTEAFF
TRBD1,TRBJ2-3,TRBV5-1,NA,TGCGCCAGCAGCTTGGGGACAGGGGGAGATACGCAGTATTTT,CASSLGTGGDTQYF
NA,TRBJ2-7,TRBV6-6,NA,TGTGCCAGCAGTTACAGACAGCCCCCCTACGAGCAGTACTTC,CASSYRQPPYEQYF
NA,TRBJ1-3,TRBV7-2,few,TGTGCCAGCAGCCAAGACGCGCGGGCTGGAAACACCATATATTTT,CASSQDARAGNTIYF
TRBD2,TRBJ2-1,TRBV9,few,TGTGCCAGCAGCGTAGGTCCTGGACTAGCGTACAATGAGCAGTTCTTC,CASSVGPGLAYNEQFF
NA,TRBJ2-3,TRBV6-1,NA,TGTGCCAGCAGCCTCCGGGACGTAAGCACAGATACGCAGTATTTT,CASSLRDVSTDTQYF
NA,TRBJ1-5,TRBV5-6,NA,TGTGCCAGCAGCTTAACAGGCCTCAATCAGCCCCAGCATTTT,CASSLTGLNQPQHF
TRBD1,TRBJ2-1,TRBV10-1,NA,TGCGCCAGCAGTGAGTCCCAGGACAGGAGGAATGAGCAGTTCTTC,CASSESQDRRNEQFF
TRBD2,TRBJ2-2,TRBV7-3,NA,TGTGCCAGCAGCTTAGGTGCGGCGGGAGGGCCCTCCGGGGAGCTGTTTTTT,CASSLGAAGGPSGELFF
NA,TRBJ2-7,TRBV6-5,NA,TGTGCCAGCAGTTACCACTACTTAGGACAAGCTTACGAGCAGTACTTC,CASSYHYLGQAYEQYF
NA,TRBJ1-2,TRBV18,NA,TGTGCCAGCTCGTACCGGACAGCGAACTATGGCTACACCTTC,CASSYRTANYGYTF
NA,TRBJ2-7,TRBV6-1,once,TGTGCCAGCAGTGAAGCATTGGGAAAAAGGTACGAGCAGTACTTC,CASSEALGKRYEQYF